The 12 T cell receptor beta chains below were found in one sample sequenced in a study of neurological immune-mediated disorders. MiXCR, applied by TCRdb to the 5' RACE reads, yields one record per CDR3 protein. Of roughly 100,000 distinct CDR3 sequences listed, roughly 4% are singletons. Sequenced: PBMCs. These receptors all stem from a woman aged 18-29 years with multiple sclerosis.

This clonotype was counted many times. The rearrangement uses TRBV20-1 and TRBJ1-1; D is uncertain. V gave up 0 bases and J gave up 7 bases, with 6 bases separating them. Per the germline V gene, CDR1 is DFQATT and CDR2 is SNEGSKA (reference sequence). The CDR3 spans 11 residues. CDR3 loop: CSARDGIEAFF. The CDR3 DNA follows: TGCAGTGCTAGAGATGGAATTGAAGCTTTCTTT.

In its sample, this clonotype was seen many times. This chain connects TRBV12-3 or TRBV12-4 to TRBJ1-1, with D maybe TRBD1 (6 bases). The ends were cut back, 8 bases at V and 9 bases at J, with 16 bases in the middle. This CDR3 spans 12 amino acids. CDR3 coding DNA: TGTGCCAGCGGCAGTTCCCGGGACAAAGCTTTCTTT. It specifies CASGSSRDKAFF.

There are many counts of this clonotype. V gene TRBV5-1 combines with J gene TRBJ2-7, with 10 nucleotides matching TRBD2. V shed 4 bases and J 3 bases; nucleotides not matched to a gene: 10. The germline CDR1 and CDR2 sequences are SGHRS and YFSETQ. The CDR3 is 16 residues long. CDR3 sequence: CASSRYLAGADYEQYF. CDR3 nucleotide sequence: TGCGCCAGCAGCCGATACCTAGCGGGGGCCGACTACGAGCAGTACTTC.

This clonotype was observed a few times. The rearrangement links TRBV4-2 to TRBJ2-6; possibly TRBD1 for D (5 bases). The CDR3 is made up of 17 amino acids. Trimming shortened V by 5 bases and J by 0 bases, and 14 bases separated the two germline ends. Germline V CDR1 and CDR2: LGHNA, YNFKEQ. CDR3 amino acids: CASSLRQYGSGANVLTF. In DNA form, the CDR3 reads TGTGCCAGCAGCTTACGACAGTACGGCTCTGGGGCCAACGTCCTGACTTTC.

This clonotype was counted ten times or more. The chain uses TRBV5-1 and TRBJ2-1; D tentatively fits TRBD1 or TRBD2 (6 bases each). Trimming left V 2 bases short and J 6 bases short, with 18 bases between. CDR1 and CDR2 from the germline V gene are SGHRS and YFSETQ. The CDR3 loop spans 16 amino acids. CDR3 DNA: TGCGCCAGCAGCTTATCCTTCGGGGGCCGACGCAATGAGCAGTTCTTC. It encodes CASSLSFGGRRNEQFF.

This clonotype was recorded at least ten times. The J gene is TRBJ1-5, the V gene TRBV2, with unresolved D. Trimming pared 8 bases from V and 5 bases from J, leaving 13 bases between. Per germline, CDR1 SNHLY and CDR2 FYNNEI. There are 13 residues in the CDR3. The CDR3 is CASAAGEDQPQHF. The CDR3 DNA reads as TGTGCCAGCGCTGCTGGGGAAGATCAGCCCCAGCATTTT.

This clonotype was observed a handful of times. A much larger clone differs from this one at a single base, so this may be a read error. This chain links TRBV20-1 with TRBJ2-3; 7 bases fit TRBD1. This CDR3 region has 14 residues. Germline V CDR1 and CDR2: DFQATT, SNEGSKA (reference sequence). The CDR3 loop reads CSAPKGASTVTQYF. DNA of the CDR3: TGCAGTGCCCCAAAGGGGGCTAGCACAGTTACGCAGTATTTT.

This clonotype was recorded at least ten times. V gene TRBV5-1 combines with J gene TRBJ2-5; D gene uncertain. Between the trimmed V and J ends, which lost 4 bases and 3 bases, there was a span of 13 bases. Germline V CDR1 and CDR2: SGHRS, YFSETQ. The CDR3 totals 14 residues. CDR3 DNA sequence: TGCGCCAGCAGCCATTCCGCCACGAAAGAGACCCAGTACTTC. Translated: CASSHSATKETQYF.

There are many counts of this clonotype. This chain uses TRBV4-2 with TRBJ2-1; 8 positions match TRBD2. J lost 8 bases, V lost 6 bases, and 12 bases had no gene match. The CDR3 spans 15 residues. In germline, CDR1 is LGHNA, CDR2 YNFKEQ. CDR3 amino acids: CASRAVGGRTDEQFF. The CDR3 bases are TGTGCCAGCAGGGCGGTAGGCGGGAGGACGGATGAGCAGTTCTTC.

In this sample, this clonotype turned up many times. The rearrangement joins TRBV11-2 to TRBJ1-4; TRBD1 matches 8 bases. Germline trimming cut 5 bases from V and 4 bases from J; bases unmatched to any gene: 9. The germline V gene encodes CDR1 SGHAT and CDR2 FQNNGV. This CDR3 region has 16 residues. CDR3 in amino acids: CASSHRPGQVNEKLFF. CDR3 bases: TGTGCCAGCAGCCACCGACCGGGACAGGTTAATGAAAAACTGTTTTTT.

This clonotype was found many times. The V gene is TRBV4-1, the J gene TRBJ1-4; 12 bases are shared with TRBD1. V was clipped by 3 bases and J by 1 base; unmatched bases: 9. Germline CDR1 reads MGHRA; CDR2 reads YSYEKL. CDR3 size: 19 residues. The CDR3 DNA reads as TGCGCCAGCAGCCAGCTTCTGGGACAGGGGGCTTTAACTAATGAAAAACTGTTTTTT. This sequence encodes CASSQLLGQGALTNEKLFF.

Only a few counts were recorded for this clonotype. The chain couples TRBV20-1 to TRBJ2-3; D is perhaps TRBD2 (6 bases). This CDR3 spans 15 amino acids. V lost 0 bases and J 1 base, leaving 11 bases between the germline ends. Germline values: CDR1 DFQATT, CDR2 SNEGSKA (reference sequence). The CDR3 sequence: CSARETSRGTDTQYF. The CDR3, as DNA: TGCAGTGCTAGAGAGACTAGTAGGGGCACAGATACGCAGTATTTT.